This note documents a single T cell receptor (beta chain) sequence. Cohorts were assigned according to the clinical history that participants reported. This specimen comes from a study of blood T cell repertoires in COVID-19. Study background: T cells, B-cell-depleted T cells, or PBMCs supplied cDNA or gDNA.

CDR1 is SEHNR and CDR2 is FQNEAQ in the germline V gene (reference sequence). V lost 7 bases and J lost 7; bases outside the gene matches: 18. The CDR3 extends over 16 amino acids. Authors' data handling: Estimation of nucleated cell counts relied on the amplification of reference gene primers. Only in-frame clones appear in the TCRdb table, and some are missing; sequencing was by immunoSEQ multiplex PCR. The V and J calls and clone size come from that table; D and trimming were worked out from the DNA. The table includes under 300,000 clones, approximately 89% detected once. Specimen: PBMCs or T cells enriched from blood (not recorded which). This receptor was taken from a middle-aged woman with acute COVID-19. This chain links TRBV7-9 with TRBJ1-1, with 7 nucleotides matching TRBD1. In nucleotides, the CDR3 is TGTGCCAGCATCCCCCGGGGAACAGGGGCCTACAGTGAAGCTTTCTTT. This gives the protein CASIPRGTGAYSEAFF.